The clone carrying this T cell receptor beta chain appeared a single time. The data belong to a study of blood T cell repertoires in COVID-19. Study-level information: PBMCs, B-cell-depleted T cells, or T cells were the source of the cDNA or gDNA that made up the material.

Trimming took off 5 bases at V and 5 bases at J, with 15 bases between the two ends. This CDR3 is 14 amino acids long. CDR1 and CDR2 from the germline V gene are ENHRY and SYGVKD. Per the study methods: Reference gene primers were amplified, and this amplification served to estimate nucleated cell counts. Generated by immunoSEQ multiplex PCR, the TCRdb table keeps only in-frame clones and is missing some. That table furnishes V, J and clone size, whereas the DNA furnished D and trimming. The table shows about 130,000 clones, with around three quarters occurring only once. The origin of this receptor is a middle-aged man with active or convalescent COVID-19. The V gene is TRBV10-3, the J gene TRBJ1-2, with a tentative D call TRBD1 (5 bases). The specimen was peripheral blood. The chain's CDR3 is CAISKGGAVYGYTF. The CDR3 nucleotides read TGTGCCATCAGTAAGGGTGGGGCAGTATATGGCTACACCTTC.